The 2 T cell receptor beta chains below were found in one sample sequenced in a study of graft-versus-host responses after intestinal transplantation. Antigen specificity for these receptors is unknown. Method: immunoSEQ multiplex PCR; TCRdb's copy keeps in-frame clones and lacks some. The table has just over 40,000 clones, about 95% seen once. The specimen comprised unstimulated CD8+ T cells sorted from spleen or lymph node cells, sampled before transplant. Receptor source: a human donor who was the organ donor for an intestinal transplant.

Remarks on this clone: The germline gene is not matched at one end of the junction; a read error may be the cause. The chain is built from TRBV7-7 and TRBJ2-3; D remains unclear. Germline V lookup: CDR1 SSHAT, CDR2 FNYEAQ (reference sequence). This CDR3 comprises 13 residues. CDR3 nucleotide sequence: TGTGCTAGCAGCCACACAAGCACAGATACGCAGTATTTT. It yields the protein CASSHTSTDTQYF.

Here the CDR3 reads CATSRDRGRAETQYF. CDR3 sequence (DNA): TGTGCCACCAGCAGAGATCGGGGGAGGGCCGAGACCCAGTACTTC. The rearrangement joins TRBV15 to TRBJ2-5, with TRBD2 identical over 7 bases. Unmatched junction bases numbered 6, after V lost 0 bases and J lost 5 bases. Germline V CDR1 and CDR2: LNHNV, YYDKDF (reference sequence). The CDR3 is 15 amino acids.